The 15 T cell receptor beta chains listed next were all sequenced from one sample in a study of blood T cell repertoires in COVID-19 (dated by TCRdb to about 2020). To prepare the library, the immunoSEQ multiplex PCR assay was applied. TCRdb re-hosts the immuneACCESS table, in-frame sequences only. Its copies lack some clones; in the studies checked, an unresolved V gene accounts for under half of them, and the cause for the rest is not known. The sample table lists some 240,000 clones, about 85% of them with a count of one. The ten largest account for 6.6% of the sample. The sequencing sample was made of PBMCs or T cells enriched from blood (not recorded which). The source of these receptors is a woman in her 50s who had been exposed to COVID-19.

The chain couples TRBV15 to TRBJ1-5; D is undetermined. Germline V CDR1 and CDR2: LNHNV, YYDKDF (reference sequence). There are 14 residues in the CDR3. Trimming stripped 5 bases from V and 0 bases from J, with 8 bases between. As DNA, the CDR3 is TGTGCCACCAGCCTAACCACTAGCAATCAGCCCCAGCATTTT. This gives the protein CATSLTTSNQPQHF. Variable domain in full (rest from reference TRBV15 and TRBJ1-5): DAMVIQNPRYQVTQFGKPVTLSCSQTLNHNVMYWYQQKSSQAPKLLFHYYDKDFNNEADTPDNFQSRRPNTSFCFLDIRSPGLGDTAMYLCATSLTTSNQPQHFGDGTRLSIL.

This clone has a single count. The chain joins TRBV28 to TRBJ1-4; 7 positions agree with TRBD1. After removal of 5 bases from V and 10 bases from J, the junction contained 4 bases not matched to a gene. This CDR3 spans 12 amino acids. CDR1 and CDR2 (germline): MDHEN, SYDVKM. DNA for the CDR3: TGTGCCAGCAGTACAGGGGATGGAAAACTGTTTTTT. This translates into CASSTGDGKLFF.

This chain uses TRBV3-1 (or the pseudogene TRBV3-2) with TRBJ2-5; possibly TRBD2 for D (7 bases). The germline CDR1 and CDR2 sequences are LGHDT and YNNKEL (reference sequence). The CDR3 extends over 18 amino acids. With 4 bases removed from V and 5 bases from J, the gap between germline ends came to 26 bases. CDR3 DNA: TGTGCCAGCAGCCCTCCACGGCGAGGAGGGGGGGCACTGGAGACCCAGTACTTC. Residues: CASSPPRRGGGALETQYF.

The chain recombines TRBV6-5 with TRBJ2-7, with D tentatively TRBD2 (6 bases). Trimming took 6 bases from V and 4 from J, leaving 19 bases between them. Germline CDR1 MNHEY, CDR2 SVGAGI. The CDR3 is 15 residues long. The CDR3 nucleotides read TGTGCCAGCAGACTCCTCGGGGAGGCCGGATACGAGCAGTACTTC. Its protein product is CASRLLGEAGYEQYF.

V gene TRBV4-1 combines with J gene TRBJ1-2; D is possibly TRBD1 (5 bases). With 4 bases removed from V and 7 bases from J, the gap between germline ends came to 16 bases. The germline V gene has CDR1 MGHRA and CDR2 YSYEKL. The CDR3 length is 14 residues. The CDR3 region is CASSLQGGSGGYTF. CDR3 in DNA: TGCGCCAGCAGCCTCCAGGGAGGTTCGGGTGGCTACACCTTC.

V is TRBV11-2 and J is TRBJ2-1; possible D gene TRBD2, 5 bases. The CDR3 runs to 16 residues. Per germline, CDR1 SGHAT and CDR2 FQNNGV. Between the trimmed V and J ends, which lost 1 base and 2 bases, there was a span of 12 bases. CDR3 residues: CASSLVRRVTYNEQFF. The CDR3 DNA follows: TGTGCCAGCAGCTTAGTGAGGCGGGTAACCTACAATGAGCAGTTCTTC.

This rearrangement joins TRBV5-1 to TRBJ2-2; a weak D match, TRBD2 (6 bases). V lost 4 bases and J lost 3, with 7 bases in between. Germline lookup yields CDR1 SGHRS and CDR2 YFSETQ. This CDR3 spans 13 amino acids. This CDR3 is CASSREHTGELFF. The CDR3 DNA is TGCGCCAGCAGCCGGGAGCACACCGGGGAGCTGTTTTTT.

The chain recombines TRBV5-1 with TRBJ2-3, with 11 bases that match TRBD2. The V segment lost 2 bases and the J segment 3 bases; nucleotides outside the gene matches: 11. Germline loops: CDR1 SGHRS, CDR2 YFSETQ. The CDR3 contains 18 residues. The chain's CDR3 is CASSLNLAGGRGTDTQYF. The CDR3 nucleotides read TGCGCCAGCAGCTTAAATCTAGCGGGGGGCCGGGGTACAGATACGCAGTATTTT.

Ten or more counts support this clone. The V and J genes are TRBV2 and TRBJ1-1, with D perhaps TRBD1 (5 bases). V lost 5 bases, J lost 5 bases, and 12 bases lay in between. The CDR3 length is 13 residues. The germline V gene has CDR1 SNHLY and CDR2 FYNNEI. The CDR3 region is CASSRGRGTEAFF. The CDR3 DNA sequence: TGTGCCAGCAGTCGAGGGAGGGGTACTGAAGCTTTCTTT.

Only a few counts were recorded for this clone. The CDR3 sequence: CASSLGRGDVGELFF. The CDR3 nucleotides are TGTGCCAGCAGCTTGGGCAGGGGAGATGTCGGGGAGCTGTTTTTT. V usage is TRBV7-9 and J usage is TRBJ2-2; D perhaps matches TRBD1 (6 bases). This CDR3 spans 15 amino acids. The germline V gene encodes CDR1 SEHNR and CDR2 FQNEAQ (reference sequence). V lost 3 bases to trimming and J lost 7 bases, with 15 bases between them.

A few counts support this clone. The DNA for the CDR3 is TGTGCCAGCTGGACAGGGCCCTCTGGAAACACCATATATTTT. It specifies CASWTGPSGNTIYF. The chain uses TRBV28 and TRBJ1-3, with TRBD1 matching over 8 bases. V dropped 8 bases and J dropped 0; count of bases not matched to a gene: 3. Germline values: CDR1 MDHEN, CDR2 SYDVKM. CDR3 length: 14 amino acids.

The genes are TRBV7-8 and TRBJ2-2; the D gene is possibly TRBD1 (6 bases). Trimming removed 5 bases at V and 4 bases at J, with 11 bases between. This CDR3 contains 14 residues. Germline values: CDR1 SGHVS, CDR2 FQNEAQ. CDR3 coding DNA: TGTGCCAGCAGCATGGCAGGGGCCACCGGGGAGCTGTTTTTT. It specifies CASSMAGATGELFF.

This clone was counted once. The chain links TRBV27 to TRBJ1-2; no firm D call. With 4 bases removed from V and 13 bases from J, the gap between germline ends came to 16 bases. This CDR3 has 12 residues. The germline V gene encodes CDR1 MNHEY and CDR2 SMNVEV (reference sequence). The CDR3 nucleotides are TGTGCCAGCAGTTCGGGCGAGGGATCTTTCACCTTC. Translated, it gives CASSSGEGSFTF.

This rearrangement joins TRBV5-6 to TRBJ1-2; 7 positions agree with TRBD1. The V and J ends lost 1 base and 2 bases, in that order; junction bases with no gene match: 5. CDR3 length: 15 residues. Germline V lookup: CDR1 SGHDT, CDR2 YYEEEE. The CDR3 DNA follows: TGTGCCAGCAGCTTGTTGGGACAGCTGAACTATGGCTACACCTTC. As protein: CASSLLGQLNYGYTF.

The chain joins TRBV4-2 to TRBJ1-5; the D gene is possibly TRBD1 (5 bases). The V and J ends lost 8 bases and 0 bases respectively, with 8 bases between them. CDR3 length equals 13 residues. Germline lookup yields CDR1 LGHNA and CDR2 YNFKEQ. Here the CDR3 DNA reads TGTGCCAGCGCGACAGCTAGCAATCAGCCCCAGCATTTT. Its protein is CASATASNQPQHF.